The 24 T cell receptor beta chains presented below share a single source sample, sequenced in a study of T cells in Graves' hyperthyroidism and ophthalmopathy. Template material for amplifying TCR beta CDR3 regions consisted of RNA transcripts. HTBI primers were the set used in a first-round RT-PCR of the TCR CDR3. One entry per CDR3 protein, called by TCRdb with MiXCR from the multiplex PCR reads. Here the sample spans under 250,000 distinct CDR3 sequences, roughly 17% being singletons. The sequenced sample consisted of blood. Source of these receptors: a man aged 45 to 65 with Graves' hyperthyroidism.

At least ten counts were recorded for this clonotype. The chain joins TRBV27 to TRBJ2-7, with D maybe TRBD2 (6 bases). V was shortened by 1 base and J by 4 bases, with 14 bases between the two germline ends. Per the germline V gene, CDR1 is MNHEY and CDR2 is SMNVEV (reference sequence). The CDR3 is 15 residues long. The CDR3 loop reads CASSLFSGVAYEQYF. The CDR3 coding sequence is TGTGCCAGCAGTTTATTTTCGGGAGTTGCGTACGAGCAGTACTTC.

The chain uses TRBV29-1 and TRBJ1-5; D gene unclear. The CDR3 sequence is 13 residues long. The V gene's germline CDR1 is SQVTM and CDR2 ANQGSEA. Between the trimmed V and J ends, which lost 4 bases and 6 bases, there was a span of 13 bases. The CDR3 coding sequence is TGCAGCGTTGCCCCCGAGACGGGTCAGCCCCAGCATTTT. Translated, it gives CSVAPETGQPQHF.

The chain recombines TRBV5-1 with TRBJ2-4; no clear D gene. Trimming removed 9 bases from V and 0 bases from J, with 16 bases in between. There are 15 residues in the CDR3. Germline CDR1 reads SGHRS; CDR2 reads YFSETQ. The CDR3 DNA reads TGCGCCATGGGCAGCCTAACCCTAGCCAAAAACATTCAGTACTTC. Amino acids: CAMGSLTLAKNIQYF.

The chain recombines TRBV7-2 with TRBJ2-5; D gene uncertain. Germline CDR1 SGHTA, CDR2 FQGNSA. The ends were cut back, 2 bases at V and 0 bases at J, with 10 bases in the middle. The CDR3 contains 15 residues. DNA for the CDR3: TGTGCCAGCAGCTTAAACCCTAGAAACCAAGAGACCCAGTACTTC. It codes for CASSLNPRNQETQYF.

The table lists this clonotype with many counts. The chain has TRBV5-6 and TRBJ2-5, with D perhaps TRBD1 (6 bases). V dropped 3 bases and J dropped 5 bases, with 17 bases sitting between them. The CDR3 spans 15 residues. Per germline, CDR1 SGHDT and CDR2 YYEEEE. The CDR3 DNA is TGTGCCAGCAGCTCCTTACAGGGAATGGTTGAGACCCAGTACTTC. This translates into CASSSLQGMVETQYF.

This clonotype was counted once. V is TRBV27 and J is TRBJ1-1; 7 bases are a match to TRBD1. The CDR3 is 16 residues long. The trim removed 6 bases at V and 0 bases at J, leaving 10 bases unmatched. Germline values: CDR1 MNHEY, CDR2 SMNVEV (reference sequence). The CDR3 nucleotides are TGTGCCAGCAGACCTTACAGGGGCGGACTGAACACTGAAGCTTTCTTT. Protein: CASRPYRGGLNTEAFF.

Ten or more counts support this clonotype. J is TRBJ2-2 and V is TRBV3-1; 14 bases align to TRBD2. This CDR3 region has 19 residues. Germline V gives CDR1 LGHDT, CDR2 YNNKEL (reference sequence). V trimming: 5 bases; J trimming: 6 bases; junction bases outside the gene matches: 14. CDR3 nucleotide sequence: TGTGCCAGCAGCGACGCCGGGACTAGCGGGAGCTCAGGGGCCGGGGAGCTGTTTTTT. Amino acid sequence: CASSDAGTSGSSGAGELFF.

Note on this clonotype: A much larger clone lies a single base off, so this may be a read error. V gene TRBV6-2 or TRBV6-3 combines with J gene TRBJ1-2; D not certain. Germline CDR1 reads MNHEY; CDR2 reads SVGEGT. This CDR3 has 14 residues. CDR3 DNA sequence: TGTGCCGGCAGCAAGGACTTCCAAGGCTATGGCTACACCTTC. Translated, it gives CAGSKDFQGYGYTF.

As regards this clonotype: Being one base from a much bigger clone, this may be a read error. V usage is TRBV18 and J usage is TRBJ1-2, with TRBD1 identical over 10 bases. In germline, CDR1 is KGHSH, CDR2 LQKENI. This CDR3 has 14 amino acids. In DNA form, the CDR3 reads TGTGCCAGCTCACCCGGACAGGGGGATTATGGCTGCACCTTC. Translation gives CASSPGQGDYGCTF.

This clonotype has ten or more counts. The chain combines TRBV6-1 with TRBJ1-1; 12 nucleotides match TRBD1. CDR1 MNHNS and CDR2 SASEGT come from the germline V gene. The V segment lost 0 bases and the J segment 1 base; nucleotides outside the gene matches: 9. CDR3 length equals 19 residues. Here the CDR3 DNA reads TGTGCCAGCAGTGAAGCGGGCTGGGCGGGACAGGGGGCGAACACTGAAGCTTTCTTT. Translating it yields CASSEAGWAGQGANTEAFF.

In this sample, this clonotype turned up many times. The chain is built from TRBV7-2 and TRBJ2-7, with D hard to call. CDR3 size: 13 residues. The V end lost 3 bases, the J end lost 1 base, and 7 bases lay between the germline ends. CDR1 SGHTA and CDR2 FQGNSA come from the germline V gene. CDR3 bases: TGTGCCAGCAGCTTCGTGAATTCCTACGAGCAGTACTTC. This encodes CASSFVNSYEQYF.

J is TRBJ2-1 and V is TRBV5-1; 11 bases are a match to TRBD2. J gave up 5 bases and V 8 bases, and 15 bases lay outside the gene matches. The CDR3 runs to 17 residues. Per the germline V gene, CDR1 is SGHRS and CDR2 is YFSETQ. The CDR3 reads CARKTSGSLFFDNEQFF. DNA for the CDR3: TGCGCCAGGAAAACTAGCGGGAGCTTGTTTTTTGACAATGAGCAGTTCTTC.

Regarding this clonotype: This clone may be a read error of a much larger clone one base away. The rearrangement uses TRBV14 and TRBJ1-3; D is uncertain. From germline, CDR1 is SGHDN and CDR2 FVKESK. The CDR3 is made up of 12 amino acids. V was cut by 2 bases and J by 7 bases, with 6 bases left in between. The CDR3 region is CASSQTDNTIYF. The CDR3 DNA reads as TGTGCCAGCAGCCAAACAGACAACACCATATATTTT. Looking up the rest from reference TRBV14 and TRBJ1-3 gives the full variable domain: EAGVTQFPSHSVIEKGQTVTLRCDPISGHDNLYWYRRVMGKEIKFLLHFVKESKQDESGMPNNRFLAERTGGTYSTLKVQPAELEDSGVYFCASSQTDNTIYFGEGSWLTVV.

This clonotype has ten or more counts. This chain connects TRBV11-2 to TRBJ2-1, with 9 bases lining up with TRBD1. The germline V gene has CDR1 SGHAT and CDR2 FQNNGV. The CDR3 covers 15 residues. V lost 5 bases to trimming and J lost 4 bases; unmatched junction nucleotides: 6. CDR3 in amino acids: CASSVTGTGYNEQFF. The DNA for the CDR3 is TGTGCCAGCAGCGTCACCGGGACAGGGTACAATGAGCAGTTCTTC.

Comments on this clonotype: This may be a read error: a much more frequent sequence differs by one nucleotide. The chain is built from TRBV5-5 and TRBJ2-2, with 7 nucleotides matching TRBD2. With 2 bases clipped from V and 3 bases from J, the junction kept 4 bases outside the gene matches. Germline V gene sequence: CDR1 SGHKS, CDR2 YYEKEE (reference sequence). This CDR3 is built from 15 residues. The CDR3 spells CASSFGRGYTGELFF. DNA of the CDR3: TGTGCCAGCAGCTTCGGGCGGGGGTACACCGGGGAGCTGTTTTTT.

This clonotype has just a few counts. The chain employs TRBV2 and TRBJ2-2; D remains ambiguous. CDR1 is SNHLY, CDR2 FYNNEI, per germline. The length of the CDR3 is 11 residues. V lost 7 bases, J lost 7 bases, and 7 bases lay in between. Written as DNA, the CDR3 is TGTGCCAGCACGGGTGTCGGGGAGCTGTTTTTT. This translates into CASTGVGELFF.

The CDR3 region is CSANRSTFTEAFF. DNA for the CDR3: TGCAGCGCTAATAGGAGTACTTTCACTGAAGCTTTCTTT. V usage is TRBV29-1 and J usage is TRBJ1-1; D uncertain. The CDR3 spans 13 residues. Germline CDR1 and CDR2: SQVTM and ANQGSEA. V dropped 7 bases and J dropped 4 bases, with 16 bases sitting between them.

The table lists this clonotype with many counts. This sequence joins TRBV18 and TRBJ2-3; 9 bases agree with TRBD2. V lost 2 bases to trimming and J lost 0 bases; unmatched junction nucleotides: 0. There are 15 residues in the CDR3. Germline lookup yields CDR1 KGHSH and CDR2 LQKENI. CDR3 sequence reads: CASSPTSGSTDTQYF. CDR3 bases: TGTGCCAGCTCACCAACTAGCGGGAGCACAGATACGCAGTATTTT.

This clonotype has a count of ten or more. The rearrangement uses TRBV28 and TRBJ2-1; 8 bases line up with TRBD2. Germline V gene lookup returns CDR1 MDHEN and CDR2 SYDVKM. The V and J ends lost 5 bases and 4 bases, in that order; junction bases with no gene match: 10. The CDR3 is 16 amino acids. CDR3 amino acids: CASSLLLSGRYNEQFF. The CDR3 nucleotides read TGTGCCAGCAGTCTACTTTTGAGCGGGAGATACAATGAGCAGTTCTTC.

This clonotype turned up a few times. The chain joins TRBV19 to TRBJ2-6; 8 nucleotides line up with TRBD1. This CDR3 spans 15 amino acids. V lost 6 bases and J lost 2; bases outside the gene matches: 3. Per the germline V gene, CDR1 is LNHDA and CDR2 is SQIVND (reference sequence). CDR3 sequence: CASSDRGAGANVLTF. The CDR3 nucleotides read TGTGCCAGTAGCGACAGGGGAGCTGGGGCCAACGTCCTGACTTTC.

There are many counts of this clonotype. The genes are TRBV28 and TRBJ2-3, with 7 bases fitting TRBD2. The CDR3 sequence is 15 residues long. Per germline, CDR1 MDHEN and CDR2 SYDVKM. V was clipped by 2 bases and J by 6 bases; unmatched bases: 8. The CDR3 protein is CASSLQGSGPDTQYF. The CDR3 DNA sequence: TGTGCCAGCAGTTTACAGGGTAGCGGGCCTGATACGCAGTATTTT. Supplemented by reference TRBV28 and TRBJ2-3, the full variable domain reads DVKVTQSSRYLVKRTGEKVFLECVQDMDHENMFWYRQDPGLGLRLIYFSYDVKMKEKGDIPEGYSVSREKKERFSLILESASTNQTSMYLCASSLQGSGPDTQYFGPGTRLTVL.

The gene calls are TRBV9 and TRBJ2-7; D is uncertain. Trimming pared 4 bases from V and 6 bases from J, leaving 14 bases between. The CDR3 has 13 residues. The germline CDR1 and CDR2 sequences are SGDLS and YYNGEE. CDR3 sequence (DNA): TGTGCCAGCAGCCCATCCTGGGGTGGCGAGCAGTACTTC. Its translation: CASSPSWGGEQYF. Complete variable domain (other parts from reference TRBV9 and TRBJ2-7): DSGVTQTPKHLITATGQRVTLRCSPRSGDLSVYWYQQSLDQGLQFLIQYYNGEERAKGNILERFSAQQFPDLHSELNLSSLELGDSALYFCASSPSWGGEQYFGPGTRLTVT.

This clonotype has a handful of counts. The chain has TRBV24-1 and TRBJ2-2, with 10 positions matching TRBD2. The CDR3 is 16 residues long. Germline V gene sequence: CDR1 KGHDR, CDR2 SFDVKD. J was trimmed by 7 bases and V by 4 bases; bases with no gene match: 8. The CDR3 DNA follows: TGTGCCACCAGTGAGGCTCTAGCGGGAGAGGTCGGGGAGCTGTTTTTT. Protein: CATSEALAGEVGELFF.

This clonotype appeared many times. The CDR3 DNA follows: TGTGCCAGCAGTTTTAGACGGGCGACCCAAGAGACCCAGTACTTC. Translating gives CASSFRRATQETQYF. The chain has TRBV12-3 or TRBV12-4 and TRBJ2-5; D call uncertain. The CDR3 is 15 amino acids. Trimming removed 3 bases from V and 1 base from J, with 12 bases in between.